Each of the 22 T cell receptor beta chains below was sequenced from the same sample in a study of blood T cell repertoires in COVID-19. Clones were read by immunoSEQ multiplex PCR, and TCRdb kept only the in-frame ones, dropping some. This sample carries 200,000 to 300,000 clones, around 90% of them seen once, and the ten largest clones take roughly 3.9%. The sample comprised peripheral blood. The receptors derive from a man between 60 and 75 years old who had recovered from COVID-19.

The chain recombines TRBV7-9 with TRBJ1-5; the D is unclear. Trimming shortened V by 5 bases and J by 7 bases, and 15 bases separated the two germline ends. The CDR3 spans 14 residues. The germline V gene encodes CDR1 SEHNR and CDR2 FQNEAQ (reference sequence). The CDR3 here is CASSPEWSEQPQHF. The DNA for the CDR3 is TGTGCCAGCAGCCCCGAATGGTCGGAGCAGCCCCAGCATTTT.

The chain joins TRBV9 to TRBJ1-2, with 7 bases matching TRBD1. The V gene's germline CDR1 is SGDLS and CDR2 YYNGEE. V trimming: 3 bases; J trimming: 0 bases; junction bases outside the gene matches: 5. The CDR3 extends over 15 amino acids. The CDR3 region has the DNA TGTGCCAGCAGCGAACAGGGGTCGGCTAACTATGGCTACACCTTC. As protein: CASSEQGSANYGYTF.

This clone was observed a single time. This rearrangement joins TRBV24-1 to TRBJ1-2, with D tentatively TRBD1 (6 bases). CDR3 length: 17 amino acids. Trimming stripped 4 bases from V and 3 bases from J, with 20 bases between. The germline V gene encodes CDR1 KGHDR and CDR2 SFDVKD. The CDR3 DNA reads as TGTGCCACCAGTGACTCCAGCTATACAGGGAAATACTATGGCTACACCTTC. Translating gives CATSDSSYTGKYYGYTF.

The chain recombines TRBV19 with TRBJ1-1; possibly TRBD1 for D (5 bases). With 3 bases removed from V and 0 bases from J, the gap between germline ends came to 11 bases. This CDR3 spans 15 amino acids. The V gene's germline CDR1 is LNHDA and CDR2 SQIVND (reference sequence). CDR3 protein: CASSISGGMNTEAFF. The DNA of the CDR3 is TGTGCCAGTAGTATCTCCGGGGGGATGAACACTGAAGCTTTCTTT.

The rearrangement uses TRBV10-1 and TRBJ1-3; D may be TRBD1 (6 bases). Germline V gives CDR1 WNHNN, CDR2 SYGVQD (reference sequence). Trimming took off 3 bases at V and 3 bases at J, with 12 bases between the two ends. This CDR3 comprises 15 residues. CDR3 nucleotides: TGCGCCAGCAGTGATAACAGGGATCGTGGAAACACCATATATTTT. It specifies CASSDNRDRGNTIYF.

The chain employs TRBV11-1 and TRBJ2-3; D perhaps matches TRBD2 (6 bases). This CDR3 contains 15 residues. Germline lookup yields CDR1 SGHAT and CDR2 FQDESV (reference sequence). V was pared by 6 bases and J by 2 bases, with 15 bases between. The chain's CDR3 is CASREGLADTDTQYF. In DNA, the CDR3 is TGTGCCAGCAGGGAGGGGCTAGCCGACACAGATACGCAGTATTTT. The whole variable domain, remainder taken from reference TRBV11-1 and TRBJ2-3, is EAEVAQSPRYKITEKSQAVAFWCDPISGHATLYWYRQILGQGPELLVQFQDESVVDDSQLPKDRFSAERLKGVDSTLKIQPAELGDSAMYLCASREGLADTDTQYFGPGTRLTVL.

CDR3 sequence reads: CASSYTGLKKTEAFF. CDR3 bases: TGTGCCAGCAGTTACACAGGGCTTAAGAAGACTGAAGCTTTCTTT. V usage is TRBV6-5 and J usage is TRBJ1-1; D perhaps matches TRBD1 (6 bases). Germline values: CDR1 MNHEY, CDR2 SVGAGI. Between the trimmed V and J ends, which lost 2 bases and 5 bases, there was a span of 15 bases. The CDR3 runs 15 residues.

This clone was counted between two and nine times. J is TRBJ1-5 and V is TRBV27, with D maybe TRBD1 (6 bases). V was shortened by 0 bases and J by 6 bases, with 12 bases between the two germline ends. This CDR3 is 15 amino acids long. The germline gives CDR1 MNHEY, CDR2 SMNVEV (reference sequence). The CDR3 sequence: CASSLSRGAGQPQHF. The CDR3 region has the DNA TGTGCCAGCAGTTTATCTCGGGGGGCAGGTCAGCCCCAGCATTTT.

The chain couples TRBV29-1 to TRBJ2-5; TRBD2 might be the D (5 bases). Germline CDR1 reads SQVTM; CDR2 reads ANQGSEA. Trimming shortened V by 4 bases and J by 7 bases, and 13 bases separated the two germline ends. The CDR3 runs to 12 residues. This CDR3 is CSVAVGEGTQYF. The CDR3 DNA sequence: TGCAGCGTTGCGGTGGGAGAAGGGACCCAGTACTTC. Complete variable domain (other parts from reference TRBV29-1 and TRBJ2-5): SAVISQKPSRDICQRGTSLTIQCQVDSQVTMMFWYRQQPGQSLTLIATANQGSEATYESGFVIDKFPISRPNLTFSTLTVSNMSPEDSSIYLCSVAVGEGTQYFGPGTRLLVL.

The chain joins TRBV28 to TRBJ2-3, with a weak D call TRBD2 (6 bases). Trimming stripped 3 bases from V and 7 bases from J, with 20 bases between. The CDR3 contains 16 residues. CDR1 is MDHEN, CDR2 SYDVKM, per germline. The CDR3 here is CASSFAGLTRTNTQYF. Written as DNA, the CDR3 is TGTGCCAGCAGTTTTGCGGGGCTTACTCGAACTAATACGCAGTATTTT.

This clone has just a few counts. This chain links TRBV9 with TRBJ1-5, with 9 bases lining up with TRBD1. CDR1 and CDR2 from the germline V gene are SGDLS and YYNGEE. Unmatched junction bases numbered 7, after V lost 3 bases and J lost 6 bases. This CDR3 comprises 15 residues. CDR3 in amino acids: CASSADTGGSQPQHF. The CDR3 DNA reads TGTGCCAGCAGCGCGGACACAGGGGGCAGTCAGCCCCAGCATTTT.

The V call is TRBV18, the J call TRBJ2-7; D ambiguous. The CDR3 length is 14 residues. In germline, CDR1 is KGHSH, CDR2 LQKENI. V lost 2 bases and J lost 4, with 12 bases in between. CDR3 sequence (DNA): TGTGCCAGCTCACCATTTGGCCAGACTTACGAGCAGTACTTC. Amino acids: CASSPFGQTYEQYF.

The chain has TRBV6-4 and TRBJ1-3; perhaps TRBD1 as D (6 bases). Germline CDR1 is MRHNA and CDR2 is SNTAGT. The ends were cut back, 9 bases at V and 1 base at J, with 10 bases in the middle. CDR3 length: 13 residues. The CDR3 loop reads CASSTGSGNTIYF. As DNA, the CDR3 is TGTGCCAGTTCCACAGGGTCTGGAAACACCATATATTTT.

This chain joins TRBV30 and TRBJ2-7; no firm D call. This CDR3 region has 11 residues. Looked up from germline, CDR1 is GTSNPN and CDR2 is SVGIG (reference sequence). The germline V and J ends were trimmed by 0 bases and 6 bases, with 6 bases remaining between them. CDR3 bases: TGTGCCTGGAGTGTAGCCCGCGAGCAGTACTTC. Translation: CAWSVAREQYF.

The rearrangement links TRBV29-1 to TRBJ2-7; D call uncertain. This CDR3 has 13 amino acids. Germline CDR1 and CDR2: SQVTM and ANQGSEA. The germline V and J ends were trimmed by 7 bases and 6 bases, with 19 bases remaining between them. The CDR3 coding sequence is TGCAGCGCGGCCCCGAGTCCGCCTCTCGAGCAGTACTTC. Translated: CSAAPSPPLEQYF.

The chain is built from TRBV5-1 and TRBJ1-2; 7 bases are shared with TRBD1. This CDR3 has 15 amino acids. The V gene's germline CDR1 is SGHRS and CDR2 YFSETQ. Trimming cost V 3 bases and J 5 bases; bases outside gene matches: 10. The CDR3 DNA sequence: TGCGCCAGCAGCTCTATAACCGGGACAGATTATGGCTACACCTTC. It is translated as CASSSITGTDYGYTF.

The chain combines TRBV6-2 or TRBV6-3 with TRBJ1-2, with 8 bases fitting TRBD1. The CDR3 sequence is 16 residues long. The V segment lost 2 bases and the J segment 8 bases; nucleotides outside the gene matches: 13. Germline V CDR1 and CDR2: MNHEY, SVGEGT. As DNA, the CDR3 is TGTGCCAGCAGTTACCATGAAGATTACAGGGGGGAAGGCTACACCTTC. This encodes CASSYHEDYRGEGYTF.

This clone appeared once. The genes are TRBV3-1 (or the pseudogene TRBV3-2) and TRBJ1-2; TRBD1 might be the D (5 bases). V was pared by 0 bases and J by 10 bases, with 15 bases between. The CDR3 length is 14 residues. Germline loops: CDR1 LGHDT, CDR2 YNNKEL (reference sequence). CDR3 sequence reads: CASSQDPRTHHYTF. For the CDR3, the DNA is TGTGCCAGCAGCCAAGACCCGAGGACACATCACTACACCTTC.

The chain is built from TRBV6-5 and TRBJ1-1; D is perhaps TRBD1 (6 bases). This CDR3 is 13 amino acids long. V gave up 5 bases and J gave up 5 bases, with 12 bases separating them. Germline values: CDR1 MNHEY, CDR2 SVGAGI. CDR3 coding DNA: TGTGCCAGCAGTCGACAGGTAGGAACTGAAGCTTTCTTT. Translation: CASSRQVGTEAFF.

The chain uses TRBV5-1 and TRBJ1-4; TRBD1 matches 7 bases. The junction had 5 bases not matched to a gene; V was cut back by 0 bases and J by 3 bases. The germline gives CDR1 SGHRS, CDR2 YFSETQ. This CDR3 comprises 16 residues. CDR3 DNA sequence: TGCGCCAGCAGCTTGGAGACAGGGACTTCTAATGAAAAACTGTTTTTT. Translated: CASSLETGTSNEKLFF.

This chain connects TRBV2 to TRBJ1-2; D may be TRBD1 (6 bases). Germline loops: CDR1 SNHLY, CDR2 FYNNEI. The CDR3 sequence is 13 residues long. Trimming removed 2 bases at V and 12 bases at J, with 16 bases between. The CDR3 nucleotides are TGTGCCAGCAGTGAATTCCGGGGACAACCTAACACCTTC. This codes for CASSEFRGQPNTF.

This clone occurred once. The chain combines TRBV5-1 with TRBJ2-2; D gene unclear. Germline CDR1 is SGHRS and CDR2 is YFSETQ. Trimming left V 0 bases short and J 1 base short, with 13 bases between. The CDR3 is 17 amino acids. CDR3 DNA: TGCGCCAGCAGCTTGGGCCTTTTTGGCAGGAACACCGGGGAGCTGTTTTTT. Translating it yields CASSLGLFGRNTGELFF.